The 29 T cell receptor beta chains presented below share a single source sample, sequenced in a study of cytomegalovirus exposure and HLA in healthy donors. It was with 60 Vbeta and 13 Jbeta primers that the PCR ran. Clones were sequenced by immunoSEQ multiplex PCR, and TCRdb holds only the in-frame ones, with some missing. Its clone listing holds approximately 61,000 clones. Sequencing was done on a sample of PBMCs. These receptors all stem from a woman aged 18-29 years in good health and CMV-seronegative.

The chain employs TRBV29-1 and TRBJ2-1; a weak D match, TRBD1 (5 bases). Germline V CDR1 and CDR2: SQVTM, ANQGSEA. The CDR3 is 14 amino acids. Trimming took off 6 bases at V and 7 bases at J, with 19 bases between the two ends. The CDR3 region has the DNA TGCAGCGTCCTTACCGACCTAGGGGATAATGAGCAGTTCTTC. This translates into CSVLTDLGDNEQFF.

A note on this clone: The germline gene is not matched at one end of the junction; a read error may be the cause. J is TRBJ1-1 and V is TRBV19, with D perhaps matching TRBD1 (6 bases). The CDR3 is 14 residues long. Germline assignment: CDR1 LNHDA and CDR2 SQIVND (reference sequence). This CDR3 is CGSSDRPRSTEAFF. CDR3 bases: TGTGGCAGTAGTGACAGGCCTCGAAGCACTGAAGCTTTCTTT.

The chain is built from TRBV2 and TRBJ1-5; TRBD1 might be the D (5 bases). The V and J ends lost 4 bases and 6 bases respectively, with 16 bases between them. Looked up from germline, CDR1 is SNHLY and CDR2 is FYNNEI. The CDR3 has 15 residues. This chain's CDR3 is CASSVTVKSSQPQHF. Here the CDR3 DNA reads TGTGCCAGCAGTGTGACAGTCAAGAGTAGTCAGCCCCAGCATTTT.

This chain uses TRBV5-1 with TRBJ2-5; D is ambiguous. The CDR3 consists of 11 residues. The ends were cut back, 4 bases at V and 5 bases at J, with 6 bases in the middle. The germline gives CDR1 SGHRS, CDR2 YFSETQ. DNA of the CDR3: TGCGCCAGCAGCATCGGTGAGACCCAGTACTTC. Residues: CASSIGETQYF.

The V and J genes are TRBV20-1 and TRBJ1-1; possible D gene TRBD1, 6 bases. The V end was cut by 5 bases, the J end by 7 bases, with 11 bases between. Germline CDR1 is DFQATT and CDR2 is SNEGSKA (reference sequence). CDR3 length: 11 residues. This chain's CDR3 is CSADTGIEAFF. The CDR3 nucleotides read TGCAGTGCTGATACAGGGATTGAAGCTTTCTTT.

The rearrangement joins TRBV11-2 to TRBJ2-5; TRBD2 aligns across 13 bases. Trimming took 4 bases from V and 5 from J; bases not matched to a gene: 4. CDR1 and CDR2 (germline): SGHAT, FQNNGV. The CDR3 totals 15 residues. The CDR3 loop reads CASSWTSGGGETQYF. The DNA of the CDR3 is TGTGCCAGCAGCTGGACTAGCGGGGGCGGGGAGACCCAGTACTTC.

V usage is TRBV7-9 and J usage is TRBJ1-1, with 8 bases fitting TRBD1. Germline values: CDR1 SEHNR, CDR2 FQNEAQ (reference sequence). Trimming at V came to 10 bases and at J to 4 bases, leaving 11 bases not matched to a gene. CDR3 size: 14 residues. CDR3: CATETRGRPTEAFF. In DNA form, the CDR3 reads TGTGCCACCGAGACCAGGGGGCGTCCCACTGAAGCTTTCTTT.

The chain uses TRBV25-1 and TRBJ1-6, with no clear D. The CDR3 totals 13 residues. Looked up from germline, CDR1 is MGHDK and CDR2 is SYGVNS. Trimming pared 4 bases from V and 9 bases from J, leaving 10 bases between. The CDR3 reads CASSGFLSSPLHF. In nucleotides, the CDR3 is TGTGCCAGCAGTGGCTTCCTGAGTTCACCCCTCCACTTT.

The chain recombines TRBV2 with TRBJ1-1, with D tentatively TRBD1 (5 bases). The germline CDR1 and CDR2 sequences are SNHLY and FYNNEI. The V and J ends lost 6 bases and 4 bases respectively, with 12 bases between them. This CDR3 is 13 amino acids long. The CDR3 nucleotides are TGTGCCAGCAGCAGACAGAGGACCACTGAAGCTTTCTTT. Amino acid sequence: CASSRQRTTEAFF. Full variable domain (missing parts from reference TRBV2 and TRBJ1-1): EPEVTQTPSHQVTQMGQEVILRCVPISNHLYFYWYRQILGQKVEFLVSFYNNEISEKSEIFDDQFSVERPDGSNFTLKIRSTKLEDSAMYFCASSRQRTTEAFFGQGTRLTVV.

The rearrangement links TRBV19 to TRBJ2-7, with 13 bases matching TRBD2. The germline gives CDR1 LNHDA, CDR2 SQIVND (reference sequence). The CDR3 has 16 amino acids. V trimming: 6 bases; J trimming: 1 base; junction bases outside the gene matches: 6. Written as DNA, the CDR3 is TGTGCCAGTAGCATGGGGACTAGCGGGGTTTCCTACGAGCAGTACTTC. Protein: CASSMGTSGVSYEQYF.

The J gene is TRBJ1-1, the V gene TRBV29-1, with a weak D call TRBD1 (6 bases). This CDR3 is built from 14 residues. V was trimmed by 6 bases and J by 4 bases, leaving 18 bases between them. The germline V gene encodes CDR1 SQVTM and CDR2 ANQGSEA. This CDR3 is CSVKSGGLTTEAFF. The CDR3 bases are TGCAGCGTAAAATCCGGGGGGCTGACCACTGAAGCTTTCTTT.

In nucleotides, the CDR3 is TGTGCCAGTACCTCATCAGGCTGGGGGCGAAACACTGAAGCTTTCTTT. Residues: CASTSSGWGRNTEAFF. This chain uses TRBV27 with TRBJ1-1; the D gene is possibly TRBD1 (6 bases). Germline CDR1 MNHEY, CDR2 SMNVEV (reference sequence). The CDR3 has 16 amino acids. V was clipped by 9 bases and J by 2 bases, with 22 bases between them.

This chain joins TRBV23-1 and TRBJ2-5, with D maybe TRBD1 (6 bases). TRBV23-1 qualifies as an ORF whose function is uncertain. The CDR3 sequence is 15 residues long. Trimming removed 0 bases at V and 3 bases at J, with 11 bases between. The CDR3 region has the DNA TGCGCCAGCAGTCAATCGCGAGGACAGAAAGAGACCCAGTACTTC. Protein product: CASSQSRGQKETQYF.

The V gene is TRBV6-1, the J gene TRBJ2-7; maybe TRBD2 (5 bases). CDR1 and CDR2 (germline): MNHNS, SASEGT. The CDR3 loop spans 15 amino acids. Trimming took 0 bases from V and 2 from J, leaving 11 bases between them. The CDR3 region has the DNA TGTGCCAGCAGTGAAGCGACGGGATATGCCTACGAGCAGTACTTC. It is translated as CASSEATGYAYEQYF.

The rearrangement uses TRBV30 and TRBJ2-5; 9 bases are shared with TRBD1. The V gene's germline CDR1 is GTSNPN and CDR2 SVGIG (reference sequence). The CDR3 contains 14 residues. With V trimmed by 4 bases and J by 2 bases, 5 bases remained unmatched. CDR3 loop: CAWNRDRAQETQYF. The CDR3 nucleotides are TGTGCCTGGAACCGGGACAGGGCTCAAGAGACCCAGTACTTC.

The CDR3 is CASSPRRTVQETQYF. CDR3 coding DNA: TGTGCCAGCAGCCCCAGAAGGACAGTCCAAGAGACCCAGTACTTC. The V gene is TRBV11-3, the J gene TRBJ2-5; D is perhaps TRBD1 (6 bases). V was clipped by 5 bases and J by 1 base, with 14 bases between them. Germline loops: CDR1 SGHNT, CDR2 YENEEA. The CDR3 runs 15 residues.

The chain couples TRBV18 to TRBJ1-1; D not resolved. Trimming removed 2 bases at V and 4 bases at J, with 8 bases between. The CDR3 consists of 13 residues. The germline V gene encodes CDR1 KGHSH and CDR2 LQKENI. DNA for the CDR3: TGTGCCAGCTCACCAGTCGGGTCCACTGAAGCTTTCTTT. Its translation is CASSPVGSTEAFF.

The chain joins TRBV9 to TRBJ2-7; 7 nucleotides line up with TRBD1. Trimming took 2 bases from V and 2 from J; bases not matched to a gene: 4. Looked up from germline, CDR1 is SGDLS and CDR2 is YYNGEE. This CDR3 comprises 14 residues. The chain's CDR3 is CASSVGTAAYEQYF. The CDR3 bases are TGTGCCAGCAGCGTCGGGACAGCCGCCTACGAGCAGTACTTC.

The genes are TRBV6-4 and TRBJ2-2, with a possible D match to TRBD1 (5 bases). Trimming left V 2 bases short and J 7 bases short, with 11 bases between. The CDR3 runs 14 residues. Germline CDR1 is MRHNA and CDR2 is SNTAGT. The CDR3 region has the DNA TGTGCCAGCAGTGACACGATGGGGCACGGGGAGCTGTTTTTT. Translating gives CASSDTMGHGELFF.

The V and J genes are TRBV9 and TRBJ1-3; 7 nucleotides agree with TRBD1. The CDR3 loop spans 15 amino acids. Germline loops: CDR1 SGDLS, CDR2 YYNGEE. V shed 0 bases and J 6 bases; nucleotides not matched to a gene: 6. CDR3 amino acids: CASSVGRTGLNTIYF. The DNA of the CDR3 is TGTGCCAGCAGCGTAGGTCGGACAGGTTTAAACACCATATATTTT. Drawing the rest from reference TRBV9 and TRBJ1-3, the complete variable domain is DSGVTQTPKHLITATGQRVTLRCSPRSGDLSVYWYQQSLDQGLQFLIQYYNGEERAKGNILERFSAQQFPDLHSELNLSSLELGDSALYFCASSVGRTGLNTIYFGEGSWLTVV.

J is TRBJ2-7 and V is TRBV30; the match to TRBD1 covers 7 bases. The CDR3 extends over 13 amino acids. Germline CDR1 reads GTSNPN; CDR2 reads SVGIG (reference sequence). V was pared by 5 bases and J by 2 bases, with 6 bases of the junction left unmatched. The CDR3 DNA is TGTGCCTGGGGGCAGGGGGTCGCCTACGAGCAGTACTTC. Its protein is CAWGQGVAYEQYF.

The genes are TRBV4-2 and TRBJ1-4; no reliable D call. Germline V gives CDR1 LGHNA, CDR2 YNFKEQ. CDR3 length: 16 residues. Trimming shortened V by 1 base and J by 2 bases, and 11 bases separated the two germline ends. The CDR3 DNA reads as TGTGCCAGCAGCCAAGTTGGGCAGTTGACTAATGAAAAACTGTTTTTT. This codes for CASSQVGQLTNEKLFF.

The chain joins TRBV19 to TRBJ1-2; 7 bases are a match to TRBD1. This CDR3 is built from 13 residues. Per germline, CDR1 LNHDA and CDR2 SQIVND (reference sequence). V shed 5 bases, J shed 4 bases, and the junction held 4 bases outside the gene matches. For the CDR3, the DNA is TGTGCCAGTAGTCAGAGACAGGGCTATGGCTACACCTTC. Translation gives CASSQRQGYGYTF.

This sequence joins TRBV5-1 and TRBJ1-2; 9 bases match TRBD1. Trimming removed 3 bases from V and 6 bases from J; junction bases left unmatched: 6. CDR1 and CDR2 from the germline V gene are SGHRS and YFSETQ. The CDR3 consists of 14 residues. The CDR3 DNA follows: TGCGCCAGCAGCTACGACAGGGGGATGAATGGCTACACCTTC. It is translated as CASSYDRGMNGYTF.

The rearrangement links TRBV27 to TRBJ2-6; 7 bases match TRBD2. V dropped 2 bases and J dropped 2; count of bases not matched to a gene: 0. The CDR3 is 15 amino acids. From germline, CDR1 is MNHEY and CDR2 SMNVEV (reference sequence). As DNA, the CDR3 is TGTGCCAGCAGTTTAGGGGGGGCTGGGGCCAACGTCCTGACTTTC. It specifies CASSLGGAGANVLTF.

The V gene is TRBV5-1, the J gene TRBJ1-3; 9 nucleotides align to TRBD1. The CDR3 contains 15 residues. In germline, CDR1 is SGHRS, CDR2 YFSETQ. Germline trimming cut 2 bases from V and 6 bases from J; bases unmatched to any gene: 6. The CDR3 nucleotides are TGCGCCAGCAGCTTAGAGGACAGGGGAGTAAACACCATATATTTT. It translates to CASSLEDRGVNTIYF.

The chain combines TRBV11-2 with TRBJ1-2, with D perhaps TRBD1 (5 bases). The V end was cut by 0 bases, the J end by 3 bases, with 11 bases between. There are 15 residues in the CDR3. Germline loops: CDR1 SGHAT, CDR2 FQNNGV. The DNA of the CDR3 is TGTGCCAGCAGCTTAGATTTAGGGGTCCACTATGGCTACACCTTC. This gives the protein CASSLDLGVHYGYTF. Supplemented by reference TRBV11-2 and TRBJ1-2, the full variable domain reads EAGVAQSPRYKIIEKRQSVAFWCNPISGHATLYWYQQILGQGPKLLIQFQNNGVVDDSQLPKDRFSAERLKGVDSTLKIQPAKLEDSAVYLCASSLDLGVHYGYTFGSGTRLTVV.

The rearrangement uses TRBV9 and TRBJ2-7, with TRBD1 identical over 7 bases. The germline CDR1 and CDR2 sequences are SGDLS and YYNGEE. J was trimmed by 0 bases and V by 3 bases; bases with no gene match: 6. The CDR3 runs 15 residues. The CDR3 protein is CASSAGTASSYEQYF. The CDR3 DNA sequence: TGTGCCAGCAGCGCCGGGACAGCCTCCTCCTACGAGCAGTACTTC.

The chain recombines TRBV19 with TRBJ1-2, with 7 positions matching TRBD1. There are 16 residues in the CDR3. Germline V lookup: CDR1 LNHDA, CDR2 SQIVND (reference sequence). The CDR3 DNA is TGTGTTACAGACCTGCCTCCGGGACAGTCTAACTATGGCTACACCTTC. It translates to CVTDLPPGQSNYGYTF.